This passage covers 32 T cell receptor beta chains from one sample sequenced in a study of early T cells in non-severe SARS-CoV-2 infection. TCRdb analysed the 5' RACE reads with MiXCR anew, one entry per CDR3 protein. The data contain about 110,000 distinct CDR3 sequences, around 10% of them singletons. The sequencing input was whole blood. The origin of the receptors is an adult who was a healthcare worker with PCR-confirmed SARS-CoV-2 infection or an uninfected control (not recorded which).

CDR3 in DNA: TGTGCCAGCTCACCGGACAGGGTGGGATGGAGCAATCAGCCCCAGCATTTT. Its translation is CASSPDRVGWSNQPQHF. This chain joins TRBV18 and TRBJ1-5, with TRBD1 matching 8 bases. V shed 3 bases and J 1 base; nucleotides not matched to a gene: 8. The CDR3 runs 17 residues. In germline, CDR1 is KGHSH, CDR2 LQKENI.

V gene TRBV29-1 combines with J gene TRBJ2-3; 7 positions match TRBD2. CDR3 length: 18 residues. The germline V gene has CDR1 SQVTM and CDR2 ANQGSEA. The V segment lost 4 bases and the J segment 0 bases; nucleotides outside the gene matches: 16. The CDR3 DNA reads TGCAGCGTTGTCTCAGCAGAGCGGGGTTTACAGAGCACAGATACGCAGTATTTT. Translated, it gives CSVVSAERGLQSTDTQYF.

The rearrangement links TRBV28 to TRBJ1-2, with D unclear. The CDR3 has 14 amino acids. Germline V lookup: CDR1 MDHEN, CDR2 SYDVKM. Trimming left V 3 bases short and J 6 bases short, with 14 bases between. This CDR3 is CASSFRILSNGYTF. As DNA, the CDR3 is TGTGCCAGCAGTTTCAGGATACTATCCAATGGCTACACCTTC.

The rearrangement joins TRBV20-1 to TRBJ1-5; tentative D call: TRBD1 (5 bases). Trimming took off 4 bases at V and 5 bases at J, with 15 bases between the two ends. There are 14 residues in the CDR3. The germline CDR1 and CDR2 sequences are DFQATT and SNEGSKA (reference sequence). CDR3 DNA sequence: TGCAGTGCTACCCGGGGGGTGAGTGATCAGCCCCAGCATTTT. Its protein product is CSATRGVSDQPQHF.

This clonotype was counted a few times. This chain links TRBV4-1 with TRBJ2-1; D may be TRBD1 or TRBD2 (5 bases each). V was clipped by 1 base and J by 8 bases, with 21 bases between them. The CDR3 runs to 17 residues. CDR1 is MGHRA, CDR2 YSYEKL, per germline. The CDR3 is CASSQGLPGPTTHEQFF. As DNA, the CDR3 is TGCGCCAGCAGCCAAGGACTACCGGGACCAACTACCCATGAGCAGTTCTTC.

This clonotype appeared many times. V is TRBV28 and J is TRBJ1-2; D perhaps matches TRBD1 (5 bases). This CDR3 has 16 residues. Germline loops: CDR1 MDHEN, CDR2 SYDVKM. V lost 3 bases, J lost 6 bases, and 20 bases lay in between. Here the CDR3 reads CASSFDVGPPLNGYTF. The CDR3 DNA is TGTGCCAGCAGTTTTGATGTGGGGCCACCGTTAAATGGCTACACCTTC.

This clonotype was counted at least ten times. This rearrangement joins TRBV2 to TRBJ2-7, with TRBD2 as a possible D gene (6 bases). V was cut by 7 bases and J by 1 base, with 11 bases left in between. Germline V gives CDR1 SNHLY, CDR2 FYNNEI. This CDR3 comprises 13 residues. CDR3 protein: CASTVADSYEQYF. CDR3 coding DNA: TGTGCCAGCACAGTAGCGGATTCCTACGAGCAGTACTTC.

This clonotype has only a few counts. The chain uses TRBV12-3 or TRBV12-4 and TRBJ1-1, with D tentatively TRBD1 (5 bases). Trimming shortened V by 7 bases and J by 5 bases, and 14 bases separated the two germline ends. The CDR3 spans 13 residues. This chain's CDR3 is CASTQGSRTEAFF. CDR3 nucleotides: TGTGCCAGCACCCAGGGATCCAGAACTGAAGCTTTCTTT.

This clonotype was counted a few times. The genes are TRBV24-1 and TRBJ2-3, with TRBD1 matching 9 bases. V gave up 9 bases and J gave up 5 bases; unmatched junction bases: 14. In germline, CDR1 is KGHDR, CDR2 SFDVKD. This CDR3 has 16 amino acids. The CDR3, as DNA: TGTGCCACCTTGGATCAAGGACAGGGGTTCAGAGATACGCAGTATTTT. Encoded protein: CATLDQGQGFRDTQYF.

This clonotype was counted between two and nine times. The J gene is TRBJ1-4, the V gene TRBV18; D not certain. The CDR3 length is 15 residues. Trimming removed 6 bases from V and 1 base from J, with 12 bases in between. CDR1 is KGHSH, CDR2 LQKENI, per germline. CDR3 protein: CASSPRDGTNEKLFF. The CDR3 DNA reads as TGTGCCAGCTCCCCCCGGGATGGAACTAATGAAAAACTGTTTTTT.

The chain uses TRBV29-1 and TRBJ2-3; D possibly matches TRBD1 or TRBD2 (6 bases each). The CDR3 extends over 15 amino acids. The V gene's germline CDR1 is SQVTM and CDR2 ANQGSEA. Trimming took 6 bases from V and 3 from J, leaving 19 bases between them. The DNA of the CDR3 is TGCAGCGTGAGGGGGAGCGGGCTCCAAACAGATACGCAGTATTTT. This encodes CSVRGSGLQTDTQYF.

The sample holds many counts of this clonotype. The rearrangement joins TRBV9 to TRBJ2-1; tentatively, D is TRBD1 (6 bases). There are 14 residues in the CDR3. Germline V gene lookup returns CDR1 SGDLS and CDR2 YYNGEE. V was pared by 0 bases and J by 6 bases, with 10 bases between. The CDR3 nucleotides read TGTGCCAGCAGCGTAGCCATACAGGGCAATGAGCAGTTCTTC. It encodes CASSVAIQGNEQFF.

Worth noting for this clonotype: Germline and junction disagree at one end, which may indicate a read error. The gene calls are TRBV2 and TRBJ1-5; 8 bases line up with TRBD1. Germline loops: CDR1 SNHLY, CDR2 FYNNEI. The CDR3 loop spans 13 amino acids. The CDR3 sequence is CVSSDRGGQPQHF. Written as DNA, the CDR3 is TGTGTCAGCAGTGACAGGGGAGGACAGCCCCAGCATTTT.

This clonotype was recorded many times. This chain connects TRBV12-3 or TRBV12-4 to TRBJ2-7; 7 bases map to TRBD1. CDR3 length equals 12 residues. J gave up 3 bases and V 6 bases, and 2 bases lay outside the gene matches. DNA for the CDR3: TGTGCCAGCAGCAGGGACAGCTACGAGCAGTACTTC. Translating gives CASSRDSYEQYF.

This clonotype was counted a few times. This rearrangement joins TRBV25-1 to TRBJ1-5; possibly TRBD1 for D (6 bases). V was clipped by 4 bases and J by 9 bases, with 10 bases between them. Germline V lookup: CDR1 MGHDK, CDR2 SYGVNS. The CDR3 contains 12 residues. The CDR3, as DNA: TGTGCCAGCAGTGGTGGGGGGCCGCCCCAGCATTTT. It translates to CASSGGGPPQHF. Based on the CDR3 plus reference TRBV25-1 and TRBJ1-5, the full variable domain is EADIYQTPRYLVIGTGKKITLECSQTMGHDKMYWYQQDPGMELHLIHYSYGVNSTEKGDLSSESTVSRIRTEHFPLTLESARPSHTSQYLCASSGGGPPQHFGDGTRLSIL.

A few counts support this clonotype. The chain recombines TRBV12-3 or TRBV12-4 with TRBJ2-5; no definite D call. With 0 bases removed from V and 5 bases from J, the gap between germline ends came to 7 bases. The CDR3 extends over 13 amino acids. DNA of the CDR3: TGTGCCAGCAGTTTAGCGTTTTCGGAGACCCAGTACTTC. Protein sequence: CASSLAFSETQYF.

In this sample, this clonotype turned up a few times. CDR3 protein: CASSDGRRYNEQFF. The CDR3 nucleotides read TGCGCCAGCAGTGACGGGAGGAGGTACAATGAGCAGTTCTTC. The genes are TRBV10-2 and TRBJ2-1, with 7 bases matching TRBD2. CDR1 and CDR2 from the germline V gene are WSHSY and SAAADI. The CDR3 is made up of 14 amino acids. The J segment lost 4 bases and the V segment lost 3 bases, leaving 3 bases of the junction unmatched.

J is TRBJ2-5 and V is TRBV3-1, with 11 bases aligning to TRBD2. Germline lookup yields CDR1 LGHDT and CDR2 YNNKEL (reference sequence). The CDR3 loop spans 15 amino acids. Germline trimming cut 5 bases from V and 7 bases from J; bases unmatched to any gene: 9. CDR3 residues: CASSALAGVRGTQYF. In nucleotides, the CDR3 is TGTGCCAGCAGCGCACTAGCGGGAGTCCGTGGGACCCAGTACTTC.

The chain links TRBV7-2 to TRBJ2-1; TRBD2 aligns across 10 bases. V trimming: 2 bases; J trimming: 0 bases; junction bases outside the gene matches: 19. The CDR3 spans 22 residues. Germline CDR1 SGHTA, CDR2 FQGNSA. The CDR3 DNA is TGTGCCAGCAGCTTACCCAGGGAGCAGCGGGAGGGCCCCCCGAGCTCCTACAATGAGCAGTTCTTC. Translating it yields CASSLPREQREGPPSSYNEQFF.

The chain links TRBV20-1 to TRBJ2-4; D possibly corresponds to TRBD2 (6 bases). Per the germline V gene, CDR1 is DFQATT and CDR2 is SNEGSKA (reference sequence). V gave up 3 bases and J gave up 5 bases, with 14 bases separating them. This CDR3 comprises 14 residues. CDR3 nucleotide sequence: TGCAGTGCTAGCCCGGGGGTAGCGGAAAACATTCAGTACTTC. Its translation: CSASPGVAENIQYF.

J is TRBJ2-7 and V is TRBV20-1; 7 nucleotides line up with TRBD2. The junction had 6 bases not matched to a gene; V was cut back by 5 bases and J by 2 bases. The CDR3 extends over 13 amino acids. Per germline, CDR1 DFQATT and CDR2 SNEGSKA (reference sequence). The CDR3 DNA follows: TGCAGTGCTCCCCCGGGACTAACCTACGAGCAGTACTTC. Translating it yields CSAPPGLTYEQYF.

This clonotype was counted at least ten times. The rearrangement links TRBV29-1 to TRBJ1-1, with D possibly TRBD1 on 6 matching bases. The CDR3 is 15 residues long. Trimming stripped 7 bases from V and 6 bases from J, with 24 bases between. Germline assignment: CDR1 SQVTM and CDR2 ANQGSEA. CDR3 residues: CSAGRWGRRGSEAFF. The DNA of the CDR3 is TGCAGCGCAGGCCGTTGGGGGCGAAGGGGTTCTGAAGCTTTCTTT.

The table lists this clonotype with many counts. This chain joins TRBV30 and TRBJ2-1; D may be TRBD2 (5 bases). The CDR3 is 15 amino acids. Germline V gene data show CDR1 as GTSNPN and CDR2 as SVGIG (reference sequence). Trimming shortened V by 3 bases and J by 0 bases, and 12 bases separated the two germline ends. CDR3 in amino acids: CAWSGGSSSYNEQFF. The CDR3 DNA follows: TGTGCCTGGAGCGGCGGGTCTAGCTCCTACAATGAGCAGTTCTTC.

This clonotype has a count of ten or more. The CDR3 reads CASSYSGASYEQYF. The CDR3 DNA reads as TGTGCCAGCAGTTACTCGGGGGCCTCCTACGAGCAGTACTTC. The V and J genes are TRBV6-5 and TRBJ2-7; D is possibly TRBD1 (6 bases). Germline V gives CDR1 MNHEY, CDR2 SVGAGI. The V gene lost 0 bases and the J gene lost 0 bases, with 6 bases spanning the gap. The CDR3 is 14 amino acids.

This clonotype was seen only a few times. V and J are TRBV11-2 and TRBJ2-1; 10 bases map to TRBD2. CDR3 length: 14 amino acids. V dropped 0 bases and J dropped 12; count of bases not matched to a gene: 5. In germline, CDR1 is SGHAT, CDR2 FQNNGV. CDR3 sequence reads: CASSLEASGRGQFF. Here the CDR3 DNA reads TGTGCCAGCAGCTTAGAGGCTAGCGGGAGAGGGCAGTTCTTC.

V and J are TRBV10-3 and TRBJ2-1, with D unresolved. The CDR3 runs 13 residues. Germline lookup yields CDR1 ENHRY and CDR2 SYGVKD. The V end lost 0 bases, the J end lost 6 bases, and 6 bases lay between the germline ends. CDR3 region: CAISESTSNEQFF. CDR3 in DNA: TGTGCCATCAGTGAGTCCACAAGCAATGAGCAGTTCTTC.

The chain is built from TRBV7-9 and TRBJ2-2; perhaps TRBD2 as D (6 bases). Trimming cost V 2 bases and J 1 base, with 8 bases left between them. CDR3 length equals 15 residues. Germline loops: CDR1 SEHNR, CDR2 FQNEAQ (reference sequence). The CDR3: CASSLLAMNTGELFF. The CDR3 DNA sequence: TGTGCCAGCAGCTTACTAGCGATGAACACCGGGGAGCTGTTTTTT. The full variable domain, rest sourced from reference TRBV7-9 and TRBJ2-2, is DTGVSQNPRHKITKRGQNVTFRCDPISEHNRLYWYRQTLGQGPEFLTYFQNEAQLEKSRLLSDRFSAERPKGSFSTLEIQRTEQGDSAMYLCASSLLAMNTGELFFGEGSRLTVL.

This clonotype was counted ten times or more. The rearrangement uses TRBV20-1 and TRBJ2-7, with D maybe TRBD2 (5 bases). This CDR3 contains 13 residues. CDR1 is DFQATT, CDR2 SNEGSKA, per germline (reference sequence). The V end was cut by 5 bases, the J end by 3 bases, with 14 bases between. The chain's CDR3 is CSARGLRVYEQYF. DNA of the CDR3: TGCAGTGCTCGGGGTCTAAGGGTCTACGAGCAGTACTTC.

This chain links TRBV18 with TRBJ2-3; either TRBD1 or TRBD2 may supply D (5 bases each). CDR1 KGHSH and CDR2 LQKENI come from the germline V gene. V lost 5 bases and J 8 bases, leaving 23 bases between the germline ends. The CDR3 totals 16 residues. The DNA for the CDR3 is TGTGCCAGCTCAGCAACCTTGGGACGGGGCCCCCCTACGCAGTATTTT. Protein: CASSATLGRGPPTQYF.

The genes are TRBV7-6 and TRBJ2-2, with TRBD2 matching over 13 bases. This CDR3 is built from 15 residues. Germline assignment: CDR1 SGHVS and CDR2 FNYEAQ. The V and J ends lost 4 bases and 5 bases, in that order; junction bases with no gene match: 1. The CDR3 spells CASSSTSGRTGELFF. The CDR3 bases are TGTGCCAGCAGCTCGACTAGCGGGAGGACCGGGGAGCTGTTTTTT.

This clonotype was observed at least ten times. The chain recombines TRBV20-1 with TRBJ2-3, with 12 bases fitting TRBD2. Germline V gene sequence: CDR1 DFQATT, CDR2 SNEGSKA (reference sequence). V was pared by 3 bases and J by 4 bases, with 5 bases of the junction left unmatched. This CDR3 has 15 amino acids. The CDR3 nucleotides read TGCAGTGCTAGGCTAGCGGGAGGGCACTCAGATACGCAGTATTTT. It yields the protein CSARLAGGHSDTQYF.

V and J are TRBV27 and TRBJ2-7; D is possibly TRBD1 or TRBD2 (5 bases each). The CDR3 spans 13 residues. CDR1 and CDR2 (germline): MNHEY, SMNVEV (reference sequence). The V gene lost 3 bases and the J gene lost 2 bases, with 8 bases spanning the gap. CDR3 loop: CASSLWGPYEQYF. As DNA, the CDR3 is TGTGCCAGCAGTTTGTGGGGACCCTACGAGCAGTACTTC.